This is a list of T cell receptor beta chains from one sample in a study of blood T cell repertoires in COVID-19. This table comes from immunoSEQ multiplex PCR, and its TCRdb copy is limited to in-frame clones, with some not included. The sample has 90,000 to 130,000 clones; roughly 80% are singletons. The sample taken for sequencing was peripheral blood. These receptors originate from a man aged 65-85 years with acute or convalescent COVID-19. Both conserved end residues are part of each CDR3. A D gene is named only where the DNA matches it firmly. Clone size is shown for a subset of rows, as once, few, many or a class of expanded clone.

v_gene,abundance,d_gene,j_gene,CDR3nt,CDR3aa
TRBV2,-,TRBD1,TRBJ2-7,TGTGCCAGCAGTGAACGGACAGGGGTCTACGAGCAGTACTTC,CASSERTGVYEQYF
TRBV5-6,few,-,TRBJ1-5,TGTGCCAGCAGCTTGGCCCGGCAGGGGAAGGACCAGCCCCAGCATTTT,CASSLARQGKDQPQHF
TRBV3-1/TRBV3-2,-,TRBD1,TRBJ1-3,TGTGCCAGCAGCCAGTACCGGGACAGGGACTCTGGAAACACCATATATTTT,CASSQYRDRDSGNTIYF
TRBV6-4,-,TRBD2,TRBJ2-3,TGTGCCAGCACCCGGGAGGCGGGAACCACAGATACGCAGTATTTT,CASTREAGTTDTQYF
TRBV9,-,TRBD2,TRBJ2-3,TGTGCCAGCAGCGTAGTAGCTAGCGGCCGCACAGATACGCAGTATTTT,CASSVVASGRTDTQYF
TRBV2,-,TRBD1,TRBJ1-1,TGTGCCAGCAGCAGACAGGGGAGCACTGAAGCTTTCTTT,CASSRQGSTEAFF
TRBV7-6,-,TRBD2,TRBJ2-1,TGTGCCAGCAGTTATAAGCGGGGAGGACTGGGTGAGCAGTTCTTC,CASSYKRGGLGEQFF
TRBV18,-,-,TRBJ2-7,TGTGCCAGCTCACCAATCAGGACAGCCACCTACGAGCAGTACTTC,CASSPIRTATYEQYF
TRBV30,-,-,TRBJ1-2,TGTGCCTGGAGAGATACAGCTAACTATGGCTACACCTTC,CAWRDTANYGYTF
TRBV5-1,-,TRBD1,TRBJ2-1,TGCGCCAGCAGCTCCGGACAGGGGGGTTACAATGAGCAGTTCTTC,CASSSGQGGYNEQFF
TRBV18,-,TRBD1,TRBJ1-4,TGTGCCAGCTCACTTCCCGGGACAGACGAAAAACTGTTTTTT,CASSLPGTDEKLFF
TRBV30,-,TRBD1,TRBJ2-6,TGTGCCTGGAGCCAGAGACAGGGGGTCAGGGGGGCCAACGTCCTGACTTTC,CAWSQRQGVRGANVLTF
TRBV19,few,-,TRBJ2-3,TGTGCCAGTAGTATGTCTCAGGGAAATACGCAGTATTTT,CASSMSQGNTQYF
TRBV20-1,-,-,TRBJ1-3,TGCAGTGGGAGAACTGGAAACACCATATATTTT,CSGRTGNTIYF
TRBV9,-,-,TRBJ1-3,TGTGCCAGCAGCGTCGACACCTCTGGAAACACCATATATTTT,CASSVDTSGNTIYF
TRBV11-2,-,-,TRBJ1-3,TGTGCCAGCAGCCAGTTCTTTGGGGGCGCGTCGGGAAACACCATATATTTT,CASSQFFGGASGNTIYF
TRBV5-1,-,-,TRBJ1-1,TGCGCCAGCAGCTTGGACCCCGTAGGGGGAACTGAAGCTTTCTTT,CASSLDPVGGTEAFF
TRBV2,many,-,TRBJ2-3,TGTGCCAGCAAGGTTACTACCCAGAGGGATACGCAGTATTTT,CASKVTTQRDTQYF
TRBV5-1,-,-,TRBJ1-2,TGCGCCAGCAGCTCACAGGGTCGGGATGGCTACACCTTC,CASSSQGRDGYTF
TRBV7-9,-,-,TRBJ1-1,TGTGCCAGCAGCTTACGGGGAGCTGAAGCTTTCTTT,CASSLRGAEAFF
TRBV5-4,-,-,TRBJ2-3,TGTGCCAGCAGCCCCGGACAGACAGATACGCAGTATTTT,CASSPGQTDTQYF
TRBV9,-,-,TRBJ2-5,TGTGCCAGCAGCTCACGGTTCCAAGAGACCCAGTACTTC,CASSSRFQETQYF
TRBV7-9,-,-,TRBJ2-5,TGTGCCAGCAGCCGCCCCGGGGGTATTGGTTTAGAGACCCAGTACTTC,CASSRPGGIGLETQYF
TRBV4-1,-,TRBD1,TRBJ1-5,TGCGCCAGCAGCCGAGGGACAGAAAGCAATCAGCCCCAGCATTTT,CASSRGTESNQPQHF
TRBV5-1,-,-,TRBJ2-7,TGCGCCAGCAGCTTGGGTGGGTCTAGCTCCTACGAGCAGTACTTC,CASSLGGSSSYEQYF
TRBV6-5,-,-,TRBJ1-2,TGTGCCAGCAGTTTCATATCCAGGGGAGGCTACACCTTC,CASSFISRGGYTF
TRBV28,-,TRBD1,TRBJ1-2,TGTGCCAGCAGTCCCTCAGGGGGCGGTAACTATGGCTACACCTTC,CASSPSGGGNYGYTF
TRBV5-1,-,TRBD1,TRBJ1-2,TGCGCCAGCAGCTTGGGTGGGACAGGGGTCGGCTATGGCTACACCTTC,CASSLGGTGVGYGYTF
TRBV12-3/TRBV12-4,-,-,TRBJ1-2,TGTGCCAGCAGTACAGGTCGTGGCTACACCTTC,CASSTGRGYTF
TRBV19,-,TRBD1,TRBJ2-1,TGTGCCAGTAGTTCCCCGGGACAGGGATACTACAATGAGCAGTTCTTC,CASSSPGQGYYNEQFF
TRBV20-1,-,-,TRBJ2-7,TGCAGTGCTAGAGGACTGTACGAGCAGTACTTC,CSARGLYEQYF
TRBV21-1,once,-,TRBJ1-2,TGTGCCAGCAGCAATCCTACAGGGGGCTGCTATGGCTACACCTTC,CASSNPTGGCYGYTF
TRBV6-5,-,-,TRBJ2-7,TGTGCCAGCAGTTACTCAATGAGGGGGTCCTACGAGCAGTACTTC,CASSYSMRGSYEQYF
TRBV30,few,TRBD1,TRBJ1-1,TGTGCCTGGAGTGGGTCAAGGGGGCAAGGACGTATGAACACTGAAGCTTTCTTT,CAWSGSRGQGRMNTEAFF
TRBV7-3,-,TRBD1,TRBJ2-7,TGTGCCAGCAGCCGCCAACAGGGGATTGTCTACGAGCAGTACTTC,CASSRQQGIVYEQYF
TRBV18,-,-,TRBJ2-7,TGTGCCAGCTCACCCGGCTCCTACGAGCAGTACTTC,CASSPGSYEQYF
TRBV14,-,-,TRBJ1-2,TGTGCCAGCAGCCAAGCGGAGTCGAGATATGGCTACACCTTC,CASSQAESRYGYTF
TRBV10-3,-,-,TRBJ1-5,TGTGCCATCAGTGGACAGGATCGGCGGGTTAGCAATCAGCCCCAGCATTTT,CAISGQDRRVSNQPQHF
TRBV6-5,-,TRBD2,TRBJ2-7,TGTGCCAGCAGGCCAGCGGGGGAGGCGAGCTACGTGCAGTACTTC,CASRPAGEASYVQYF
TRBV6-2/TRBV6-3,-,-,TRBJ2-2,TGTGCCAGCAGCTCAGGGATCCTAGCGAACACCGGGGAGCTGTTTTTT,CASSSGILANTGELFF
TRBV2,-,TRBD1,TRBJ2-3,TGTGCCAGCAGTGGGCCCCGTTCTACTTGGACAGGGGGCGTCGATACGCAGTATTTT,CASSGPRSTWTGGVDTQYF
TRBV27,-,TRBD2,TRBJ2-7,TGTGCCAGCAGCCAACTAGCGGGAGGGCGAAACGAGCAGTACTTC,CASSQLAGGRNEQYF
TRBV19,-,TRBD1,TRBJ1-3,TGTGCCAGTAGTGGGACAGTGTACCACGACGGGTATGGAAACACCATATATTTT,CASSGTVYHDGYGNTIYF
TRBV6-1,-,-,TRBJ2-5,TGTGCCAGCAGTGAAGCGGGGCCGGGTTGGGAGACCCAGTACTTC,CASSEAGPGWETQYF
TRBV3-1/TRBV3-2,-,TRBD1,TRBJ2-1,TGTGCCAGCAGCCACACAGGGGAGTTTTACAATGAGCAGTTCTTC,CASSHTGEFYNEQFF
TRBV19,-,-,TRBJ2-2,TGTGCCAGTAGTAACAGCAGGCTTGCGAACACCGGGGAGCTGTTTTTT,CASSNSRLANTGELFF
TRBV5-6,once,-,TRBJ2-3,TGTGCCAGCAGCTTTCGGTCGGGGAAGGGCACAGATACGCAGTATTTT,CASSFRSGKGTDTQYF
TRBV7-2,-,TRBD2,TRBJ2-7,TGTGCCAGCAGCCCGGCCGGGACTAGGGGCTACGAGCAGTACTTC,CASSPAGTRGYEQYF
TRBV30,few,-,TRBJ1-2,TGTGCCTGGAGTGTAGTCCAGAACTATGGCTACACCTTC,CAWSVVQNYGYTF
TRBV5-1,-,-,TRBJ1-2,TGCGCCAGCAGCCTACTATCGACAGGCGCCTCGGGCTACACCTTC,CASSLLSTGASGYTF
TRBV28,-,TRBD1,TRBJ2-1,TGTGCCAGCAGTTTGAGGGACAGGCTCTTCTTC,CASSLRDRLFF
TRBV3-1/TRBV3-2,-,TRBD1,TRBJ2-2,TGTGCCAGCAGCTACAGGGGAACCGGGGAGCTGTTTTTT,CASSYRGTGELFF
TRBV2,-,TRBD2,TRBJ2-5,TGTGCCAGCAGTTGGACTAGGATGGAGACCCAGTACTTC,CASSWTRMETQYF
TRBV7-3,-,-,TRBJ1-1,TGTGCCAGCAGCGTAAACTCGAACACTGAAGCTTTCTTT,CASSVNSNTEAFF
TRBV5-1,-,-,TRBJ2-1,TGCGCCAGCAGCTATGCGACAGGGCGGGGAAATGAGCAGTTCTTC,CASSYATGRGNEQFF